This T cell receptor (beta chain) was identified during a study of blood T cell repertoires in COVID-19. Study details: Sites across the United States, Italy and Spain contributed samples from acute and convalescent COVID-19.

Germline CDR1 SGHAT, CDR2 FQNNGV. This CDR3 comprises 16 residues. The V gene lost 5 bases and the J gene lost 1 base, with 15 bases spanning the gap. Per the study methods: Cell counts per sample came from amplifying reference gene primers. Profiling relied on immunoSEQ multiplex PCR, and the TCRdb table lists in-frame clones only, not all of them. V and J calls and clone size follow that table, whereas D and trimming were derived from the DNA. Of about 270,000 clones listed, 75% to 95% are singletons. This sequence originates from a young adult with COVID-19, enrolled during active disease. The sequenced sample was peripheral blood. This chain connects TRBV11-2 to TRBJ1-5; D call uncertain. The CDR3 DNA follows: TGTGCCAGCAGCCCTAGGCGCCGGGGAAGCAATCAGCCCCAGCATTTT. Its translation is CASSPRRRGSNQPQHF.